One and the same sample provided the 2 T cell receptor beta chains below, sequenced in a study of blood T cells in healthy people across ages. A sample-barcoded 5' primer and a J-beta primer mix were used in a second PCR of roughly 7 to 11 cycles. One entry per CDR3 protein, called by TCRdb with MiXCR from the 5' RACE reads. The sample includes 790,000 or so distinct CDR3 sequences, approximately 60% seen only once; the top ten take 20% to 30%. The specimen sequenced was blood. These receptors were obtained from a man aged 35 to 55 in good health.

The chain recombines TRBV20-1 with TRBJ2-5, with TRBD2 matching over 11 bases. After removal of 5 bases from V and 11 bases from J, the junction contained 16 bases not matched to a gene. This CDR3 comprises 15 residues. CDR1 and CDR2 (germline): DFQATT, SNEGSKA (reference sequence). The CDR3 protein is CSAGLTSGGYNEQYF. The DNA of the CDR3 is TGCAGTGCTGGCCTAACTAGCGGGGGCTACAATGAGCAGTACTTC.

This chain uses TRBV9 with TRBJ1-2, with D possibly matching TRBD1 (5 bases). The V end lost 5 bases, the J end lost 7 bases, and 9 bases lay between the germline ends. The length of the CDR3 is 11 residues. Looked up from germline, CDR1 is SGDLS and CDR2 is YYNGEE. DNA of the CDR3: TGTGCCAGCAGGACAGCGGGTGGCTACACCTTC. Encoded protein: CASRTAGGYTF.